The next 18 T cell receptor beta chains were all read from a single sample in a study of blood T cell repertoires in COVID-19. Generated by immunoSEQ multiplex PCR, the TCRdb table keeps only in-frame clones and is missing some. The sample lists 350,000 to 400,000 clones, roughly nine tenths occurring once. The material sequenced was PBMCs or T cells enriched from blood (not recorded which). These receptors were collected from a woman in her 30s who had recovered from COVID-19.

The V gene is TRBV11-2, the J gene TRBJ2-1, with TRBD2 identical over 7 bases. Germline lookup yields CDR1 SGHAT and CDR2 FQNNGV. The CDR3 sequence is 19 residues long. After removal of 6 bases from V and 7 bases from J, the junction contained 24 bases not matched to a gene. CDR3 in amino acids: CASSPLRTMAAGDRNEQFF. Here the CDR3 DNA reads TGTGCCAGCAGTCCGTTACGTACCATGGCGGCGGGAGATCGGAATGAGCAGTTCTTC. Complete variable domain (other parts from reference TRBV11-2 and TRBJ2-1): EAGVAQSPRYKIIEKRQSVAFWCNPISGHATLYWYQQILGQGPKLLIQFQNNGVVDDSQLPKDRFSAERLKGVDSTLKIQPAKLEDSAVYLCASSPLRTMAAGDRNEQFFGPGTRLTVL.

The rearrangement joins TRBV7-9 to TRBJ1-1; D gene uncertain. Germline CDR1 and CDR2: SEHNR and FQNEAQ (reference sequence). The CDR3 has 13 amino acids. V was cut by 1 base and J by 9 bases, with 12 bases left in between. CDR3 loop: CASSLDRPGKAFF. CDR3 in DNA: TGTGCCAGCAGCTTAGATAGGCCGGGTAAAGCTTTCTTT.

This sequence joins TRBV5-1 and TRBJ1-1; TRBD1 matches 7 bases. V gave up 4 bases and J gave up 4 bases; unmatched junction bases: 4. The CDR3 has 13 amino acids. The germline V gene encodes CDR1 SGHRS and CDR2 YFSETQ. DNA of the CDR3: TGCGCCAGCAGCCCATACAGGGGCACTGAAGCTTTCTTT. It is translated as CASSPYRGTEAFF. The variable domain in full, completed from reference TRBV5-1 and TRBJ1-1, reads KAGVTQTPRYLIKTRGQQVTLSCSPISGHRSVSWYQQTPGQGLQFLFEYFSETQRNKGNFPGRFSGRQFSNSRSEMNVSTLELGDSALYLCASSPYRGTEAFFGQGTRLTVV.

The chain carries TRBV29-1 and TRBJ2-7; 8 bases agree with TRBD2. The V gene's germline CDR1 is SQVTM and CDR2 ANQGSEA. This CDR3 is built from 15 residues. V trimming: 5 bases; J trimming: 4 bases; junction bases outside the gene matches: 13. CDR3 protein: CSVNPGTSDGYEQYF. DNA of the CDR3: TGCAGCGTTAACCCCGGGACTAGTGACGGGTACGAGCAGTACTTC.

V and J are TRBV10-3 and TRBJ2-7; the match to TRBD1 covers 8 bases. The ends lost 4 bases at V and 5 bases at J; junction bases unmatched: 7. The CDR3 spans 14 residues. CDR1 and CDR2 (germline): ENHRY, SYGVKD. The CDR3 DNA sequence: TGTGCCATCAGTGGATCAGGGGGCCACGACGAGCAGTACTTC. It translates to CAISGSGGHDEQYF.

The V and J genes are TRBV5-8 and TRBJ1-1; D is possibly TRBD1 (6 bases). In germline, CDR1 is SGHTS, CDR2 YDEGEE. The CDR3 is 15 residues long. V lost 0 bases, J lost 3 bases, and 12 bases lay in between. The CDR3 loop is CASSLVRGADTEAFF. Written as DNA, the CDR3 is TGTGCCAGCAGCTTGGTGCGGGGGGCGGACACTGAAGCTTTCTTT.

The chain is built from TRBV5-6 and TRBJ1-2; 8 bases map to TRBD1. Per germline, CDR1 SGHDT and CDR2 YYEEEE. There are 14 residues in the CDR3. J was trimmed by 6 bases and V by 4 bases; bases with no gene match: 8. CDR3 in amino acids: CASSEDREADGYTF. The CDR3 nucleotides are TGTGCCAGCAGCGAGGACAGGGAGGCGGATGGCTACACCTTC.

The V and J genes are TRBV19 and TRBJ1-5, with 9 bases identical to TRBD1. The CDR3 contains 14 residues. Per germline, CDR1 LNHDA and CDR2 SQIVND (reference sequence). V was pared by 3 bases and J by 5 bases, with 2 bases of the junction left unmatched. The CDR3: CASSIRTGDQPQHF. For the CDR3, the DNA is TGTGCCAGTAGTATCCGGACAGGGGATCAGCCCCAGCATTTT.

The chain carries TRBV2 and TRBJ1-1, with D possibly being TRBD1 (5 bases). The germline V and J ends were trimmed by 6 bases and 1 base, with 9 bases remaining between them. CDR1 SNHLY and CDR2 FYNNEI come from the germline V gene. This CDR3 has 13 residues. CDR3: CASSLGGNTEAFF. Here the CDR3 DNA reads TGTGCCAGCAGCCTCGGGGGGAACACTGAAGCTTTCTTT.

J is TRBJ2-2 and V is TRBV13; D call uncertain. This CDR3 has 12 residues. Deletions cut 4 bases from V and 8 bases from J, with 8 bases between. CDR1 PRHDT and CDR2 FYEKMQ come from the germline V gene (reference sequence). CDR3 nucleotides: TGTGCCAGCAGCTCGTCCTTGGGGGAGCTGTTTTTT. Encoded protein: CASSSSLGELFF.

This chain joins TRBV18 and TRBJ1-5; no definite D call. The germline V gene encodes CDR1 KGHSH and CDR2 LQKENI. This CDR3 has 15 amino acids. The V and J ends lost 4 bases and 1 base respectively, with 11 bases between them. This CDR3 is CASSLTPVSNQPQHF. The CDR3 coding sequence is TGTGCCAGCTCACTCACCCCAGTGAGCAATCAGCCCCAGCATTTT.

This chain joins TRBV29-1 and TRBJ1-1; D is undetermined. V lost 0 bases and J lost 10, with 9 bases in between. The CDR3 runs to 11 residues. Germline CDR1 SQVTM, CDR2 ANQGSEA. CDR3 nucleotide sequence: TGCAGCGTTGAAGAAGAGGGTAGAGCTTTCTTT. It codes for CSVEEEGRAFF.

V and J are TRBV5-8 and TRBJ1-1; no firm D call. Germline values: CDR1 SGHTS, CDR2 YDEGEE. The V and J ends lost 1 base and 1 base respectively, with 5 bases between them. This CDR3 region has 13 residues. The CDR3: CASSLFQNTEAFF. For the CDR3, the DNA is TGTGCCAGCAGCTTGTTCCAGAACACTGAAGCTTTCTTT.

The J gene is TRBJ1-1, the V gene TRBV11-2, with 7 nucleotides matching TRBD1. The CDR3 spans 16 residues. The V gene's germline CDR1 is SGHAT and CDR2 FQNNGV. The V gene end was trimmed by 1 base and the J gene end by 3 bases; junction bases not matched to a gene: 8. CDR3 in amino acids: CASSLGDRYWDTEAFF. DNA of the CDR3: TGTGCCAGCAGCTTAGGGGACAGATACTGGGACACTGAAGCTTTCTTT.

CDR3 sequence: CASSLDPGQGAPGYTF. In DNA form, the CDR3 reads TGCGCCAGCAGCTTGGACCCGGGACAGGGGGCGCCCGGCTACACCTTC. The chain is built from TRBV5-1 and TRBJ1-2; 12 bases are a match to TRBD1. The CDR3 length is 16 residues. V was clipped by 0 bases and J by 8 bases; unmatched bases: 8. CDR1 is SGHRS and CDR2 is YFSETQ in the germline V gene.

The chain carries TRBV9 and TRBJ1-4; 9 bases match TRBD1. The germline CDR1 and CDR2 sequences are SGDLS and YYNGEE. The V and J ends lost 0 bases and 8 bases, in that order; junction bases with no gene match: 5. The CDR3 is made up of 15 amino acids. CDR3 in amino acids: CASSVGTGAIEKLFF. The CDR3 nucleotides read TGTGCCAGCAGCGTAGGGACAGGGGCTATAGAAAAACTGTTTTTT. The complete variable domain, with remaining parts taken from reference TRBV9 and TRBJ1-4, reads DSGVTQTPKHLITATGQRVTLRCSPRSGDLSVYWYQQSLDQGLQFLIQYYNGEERAKGNILERFSAQQFPDLHSELNLSSLELGDSALYFCASSVGTGAIEKLFFGSGTQLSVL.

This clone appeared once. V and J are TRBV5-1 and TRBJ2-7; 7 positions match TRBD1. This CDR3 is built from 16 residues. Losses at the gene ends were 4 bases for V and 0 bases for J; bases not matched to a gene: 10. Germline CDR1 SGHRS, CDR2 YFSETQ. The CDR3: CASSIRDSRSSYEQYF. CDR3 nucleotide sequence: TGCGCCAGCAGCATTAGGGACAGCAGGAGCTCCTACGAGCAGTACTTC.

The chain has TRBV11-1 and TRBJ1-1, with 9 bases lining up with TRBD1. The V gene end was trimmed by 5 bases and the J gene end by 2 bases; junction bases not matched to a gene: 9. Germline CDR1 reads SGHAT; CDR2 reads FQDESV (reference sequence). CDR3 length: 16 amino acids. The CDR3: CASSLRDRAINTEAFF. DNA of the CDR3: TGTGCCAGCAGCCTCCGGGACAGGGCAATAAACACTGAAGCTTTCTTT.